These T cell receptor beta chains were read from a single sample in a study of blood T cell repertoires in COVID-19. Data came from immunoSEQ multiplex PCR; TCRdb stores just in-frame clones and leaves some out. The sample includes nearly 250,000 clones, about 84% of them seen just once. The sample consisted of PBMCs or T cells enriched from blood (not recorded which). Receptor source: a woman between 50 and 59 years old who had recovered from COVID-19. Both conserved end residues are part of each CDR3. A D gene is named only where the DNA matches it firmly. The size field is filled for only some rows; it gives once, few, many or a size class.

>TRBV30|NA|NA|TRBJ2-1
TGTGCCTGGGGGAGGGGGGTAGGCGGGAGTAGCAATGAGCAGTTCTTC
CAWGRGVGGSSNEQFF
>TRBV6-4|NA|TRBD1|TRBJ1-2
TGTGCCAGCAGTGACACGGACAGGGGGGTCGGCTACACCTTC
CASSDTDRGVGYTF
>TRBV19|NA|TRBD2|TRBJ2-5
TGTGCCAGTAGTATAGGGACTAGCGGGCCGCAAGAGACCCAGTACTTC
CASSIGTSGPQETQYF
>TRBV19|once|TRBD1|TRBJ2-3
TGTGCCAGTACCGGGGACAGGGGATACACAGATACGCAGTATTTT
CASTGDRGYTDTQYF
>TRBV5-8|NA|NA|TRBJ1-5
TGTGCCAGCAGCTTGGGCGGTTCTCAGCCCCAGCATTTT
CASSLGGSQPQHF
>TRBV5-8|NA|NA|TRBJ2-2
TGTGCCAGCAGCTTTCATACGGGTCTGAACACCGGGGAGCTGTTTTTT
CASSFHTGLNTGELFF
>TRBV9|NA|NA|TRBJ2-3
TGTGCCAGCAGCATCCAACAGGATACGCAGTATTTT
CASSIQQDTQYF
>TRBV5-8|NA|TRBD1|TRBJ2-7
TGTGCCAGCAGCTTACGACAGGGTCGCGAGCAGTACTTC
CASSLRQGREQYF
>TRBV7-9|NA|TRBD1|TRBJ1-5
TGTGCCAGCAGCTCCGCGACAGGGTCGATCGGTCAGCCCCAGCATTTT
CASSSATGSIGQPQHF
>TRBV28|NA|NA|TRBJ1-6
TGTGCCAGCAGTCCGGCCACAACAGATAATTCACCCCTCCACTTT
CASSPATTDNSPLHF
>TRBV12-5|NA|NA|TRBJ1-1
TGTGCTAGTGGTTTGGTAATTCGTAGGGGGTCGGGACAGAACACTGAAGCTTTCTTT
CASGLVIRRGSGQNTEAFF
>TRBV6-1|NA|NA|TRBJ1-2
TGTGCCAGCAGGGATTACGGGTCGTCTGGCTACACCTTC
CASRDYGSSGYTF
>TRBV18|NA|NA|TRBJ1-5
TGTGCCAGCTCACCAAATGGGGGCGGCTCTCAGCCCCAGCATTTT
CASSPNGGGSQPQHF
>TRBV7-2|NA|NA|TRBJ1-2
TGTGCCAGCAGCTCATGGGCCCCGGGAGTTGGGGGCTACACCTTC
CASSSWAPGVGGYTF
>TRBV7-9|NA|NA|TRBJ2-2
TGTGCCAGCAGCTTAGTTTCGAGCGCGGAGCTGTTTTTT
CASSLVSSAELFF
>TRBV7-8|once|NA|TRBJ1-1
TGTGCCAGCAGCTTAGCCGGGTATATCACTGAAGCTTTCTTT
CASSLAGYITEAFF
>TRBV15|NA|NA|TRBJ1-6
TGTGCCACCACCCAGGACTATAATTCACCCCTCCACTTT
CATTQDYNSPLHF
>TRBV24-1|NA|NA|TRBJ1-3
TGTGCCACCACCTCAACAGAACTCTCTGGAAACACCATATATTTT
CATTSTELSGNTIYF
>TRBV5-1|NA|NA|TRBJ1-5
TGCGCCAGCAGCCCTGATCCGGGTGGTGTTCAGCCCCAGCATTTT
CASSPDPGGVQPQHF
>TRBV12-3/TRBV12-4|NA|NA|TRBJ2-5
TGTGCCAGCAGCTTCCAAGAGACCCAGTACTTC
CASSFQETQYF
>TRBV4-3|NA|NA|TRBJ1-2
TGCGCCAGCAGCCAAGACGGGTTTGGCTACACCTTC
CASSQDGFGYTF
>TRBV4-2|NA|NA|TRBJ2-5
TGTGCCAGCAGCCAAGAAGGGCGGGAAGGGGAGACCCAGTACTTC
CASSQEGREGETQYF
>TRBV30|NA|NA|TRBJ2-2
TGTGCCTGGACAGGGAACACCGGGGAGCTGTTTTTT
CAWTGNTGELFF
>TRBV27|NA|NA|TRBJ1-5
TGTGCCAGCAGTCAGGCGGGTGGACAGCCCCAGCATTTT
CASSQAGGQPQHF
>TRBV9|few|NA|TRBJ1-2
TGTGCCAGCAGCCCTCGACAGGCTAACTATGGCTACACCTTC
CASSPRQANYGYTF
>TRBV11-2|NA|TRBD2|TRBJ2-3
TGTGCCAGCAGCTTTAGCGGGGGGTCCACAGATACGCAGTATTTT
CASSFSGGSTDTQYF
>TRBV27|NA|NA|TRBJ1-5
TGTGCCAGCGGAGCAGGGAATCAGCCCCAGCATTTT
CASGAGNQPQHF
>TRBV4-1|NA|NA|TRBJ1-4
TGCGCCAGCAGCCAAGCGTACACCGAAAAACTGTTTTTT
CASSQAYTEKLFF
>TRBV2|NA|NA|TRBJ1-6
TGTGCCAGCAGTGATCCCCAAAATAATTCACCCCTCCACTTT
CASSDPQNNSPLHF
>TRBV4-1|NA|NA|TRBJ1-2
TGCGCCAGCAGCCAAGTCGCAGGCCGCTGGTATGGCTACACCTTC
CASSQVAGRWYGYTF
>TRBV6-5|NA|NA|TRBJ1-5
TGTGCCAGCAGTTACAGCGGCTATCAGCCCCAGCATTTT
CASSYSGYQPQHF
>TRBV11-2|NA|NA|TRBJ2-2
TGTGCCAGCAGCTTAGACAGAGCAGGCGGGGAGCTGTTTTTT
CASSLDRAGGELFF
>TRBV9|NA|NA|TRBJ2-2
TGTGCCAGCAGCCCCCTGGAGAGTACGACCGGGGAGCTGTTTTTT
CASSPLESTTGELFF
>TRBV5-1|NA|NA|TRBJ1-1
TGCGCCAGCAGCGTAACACAGGGCCGGAACACTGAAGCTTTCTTT
CASSVTQGRNTEAFF
>TRBV29-1|NA|TRBD1|TRBJ2-7
TGCAGCGTTCAAGGGCAGGGGGCGGGCGAGCAGTACTTC
CSVQGQGAGEQYF
>TRBV3-1/TRBV3-2|NA|NA|TRBJ1-2
TGTGCCAGCAGCCATTGGAGGACGGCTAACTATGGCTACACCTTC
CASSHWRTANYGYTF
>TRBV18|NA|TRBD2|TRBJ2-7
TGTGCCAGCTCACCATTCCCGGGACTAGCGGGAGGCGAGCAGTACTTC
CASSPFPGLAGGEQYF
>TRBV7-7|NA|NA|TRBJ2-3
TGTGCTAGCAGCCCCGCCGTTGCGACTAGGGGCCCAGATACGCAGTATTTT
CASSPAVATRGPDTQYF
>TRBV5-1|NA|NA|TRBJ2-7
TGCGCCAGCAGCTTGGCCCCTTCCGGGGACGAGCAGTACTTC
CASSLAPSGDEQYF
>TRBV29-1|NA|TRBD2|TRBJ2-2
TGCAGCGTTGACTCAAGGACTAGCGGGAGTCTGGGCACCGGGGAGCTGTTTTTT
CSVDSRTSGSLGTGELFF
>TRBV6-2/TRBV6-3|NA|TRBD2|TRBJ2-5
TGTGCCAGCAGTACTTCACCGGGACTAGCGGGAGGGCTTCTTGTGACCCAGTACTTC
CASSTSPGLAGGLLVTQYF
>TRBV28|NA|TRBD1|TRBJ2-7
TGTGCCAGCAGGCCAGGGACAGGACTTACCGAGCAGTACTTC
CASRPGTGLTEQYF
>TRBV28|NA|NA|TRBJ1-2
TGTGCCAGCAGTGCATTGGGTCCAGGTGGTGGCTACACCTTC
CASSALGPGGGYTF